A selection of T cell receptor beta chains follows, all from one sample in a study of shared clonotypes between healthy human individuals. The method was immunoSEQ multiplex PCR; TCRdb's version includes in-frame clones alone and lacks a portion of them. The sample has a few million clones; 90% to 95% are singletons. Sequencing was carried out using naive CD4+ T cells from PBMCs. All receptors derive from a man aged 18 to 29 in good health. Some clones in this sample may be carry-over from other donors' samples. Each CDR3 is given with its conserved first and last residue. Each record gives: V gene, J gene, D gene, clone size, CDR3 DNA, CDR3 protein. A D gene is named only where the DNA matches it firmly. Some rows have no size entry. The others give once, few or many, or a class for an expanded clone.

V gene: TRBV7-3; J gene: TRBJ1-1; D gene: .; clone size: once; CDR3 DNA: TGTGCCAGCAGCTTAACTGGGGGCAGCATGAACACTGAAGCTTTCTTT; CDR3 protein: CASSLTGGSMNTEAFF
V gene: TRBV28; J gene: TRBJ1-1; D gene: .; clone size: few; CDR3 DNA: TGTGCCAGCAGTCTGGATCAGACCACTGTTGAAGCTTTCTTT; CDR3 protein: CASSLDQTTVEAFF
V gene: TRBV19; J gene: TRBJ2-5; D gene: .; clone size: .; CDR3 DNA: TGTGCCAGTAGTATGGGACACTCAGGAGAGACCCAGTACTTC; CDR3 protein: CASSMGHSGETQYF
V gene: TRBV5-1; J gene: TRBJ1-2; D gene: .; clone size: .; CDR3 DNA: TGCGCCAGCAGCTTGGCCGGTCAAGAATTCTATGGCTACACCTTC; CDR3 protein: CASSLAGQEFYGYTF
V gene: TRBV10-3; J gene: TRBJ2-2; D gene: .; clone size: .; CDR3 DNA: TGTGCCATCAGTGAGGGACAGCCGAACACCGGGGAGCTGTTTTTT; CDR3 protein: CAISEGQPNTGELFF
V gene: TRBV19; J gene: TRBJ1-2; D gene: .; clone size: .; CDR3 DNA: TGTGCCAGTGGTGTTAACGGACATCGGCTCCGCTTC; CDR3 protein: CASGVNGHRLRF
V gene: TRBV10-3; J gene: TRBJ2-5; D gene: TRBD1; clone size: .; CDR3 DNA: TGTGCCATCAAAGGACAGGGCGAAGAGACCCAGTACTTC; CDR3 protein: CAIKGQGEETQYF
V gene: TRBV27; J gene: TRBJ2-2; D gene: TRBD2; clone size: .; CDR3 DNA: TGTGCCAGCAGAAGCGGGAGTTTATCCTTCGGGGAGCTGTTTTTT; CDR3 protein: CASRSGSLSFGELFF
V gene: TRBV19; J gene: TRBJ2-2; D gene: TRBD2; clone size: .; CDR3 DNA: TGTGCCAGTAGTATTGGGGGGGACGGAACCGCGAACACCGGGGAGCTGTTTTTT; CDR3 protein: CASSIGGDGTANTGELFF
V gene: TRBV5-1; J gene: TRBJ2-3; D gene: .; clone size: .; CDR3 DNA: TGCGCCAGCTCCAGGGGGCTAGCGGGATCAGATACGCAGTATTTT; CDR3 protein: CASSRGLAGSDTQYF